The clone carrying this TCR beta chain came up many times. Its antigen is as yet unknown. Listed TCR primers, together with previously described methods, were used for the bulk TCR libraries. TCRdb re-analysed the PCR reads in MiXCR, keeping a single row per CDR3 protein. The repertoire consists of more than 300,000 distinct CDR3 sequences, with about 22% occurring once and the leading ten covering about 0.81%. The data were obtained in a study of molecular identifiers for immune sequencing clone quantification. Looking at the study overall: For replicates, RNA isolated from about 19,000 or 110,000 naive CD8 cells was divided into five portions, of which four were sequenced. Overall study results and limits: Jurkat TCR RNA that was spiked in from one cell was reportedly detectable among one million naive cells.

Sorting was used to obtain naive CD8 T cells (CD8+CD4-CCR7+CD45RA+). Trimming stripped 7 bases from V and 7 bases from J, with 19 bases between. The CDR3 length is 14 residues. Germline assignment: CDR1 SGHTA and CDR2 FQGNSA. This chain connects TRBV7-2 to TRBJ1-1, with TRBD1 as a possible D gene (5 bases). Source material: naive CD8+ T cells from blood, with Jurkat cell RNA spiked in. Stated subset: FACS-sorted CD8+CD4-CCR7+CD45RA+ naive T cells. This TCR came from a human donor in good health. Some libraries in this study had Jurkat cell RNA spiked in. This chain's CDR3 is CASIYIPGQVEAFF. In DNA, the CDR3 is TGTGCCAGCATCTACATCCCAGGGCAGGTTGAAGCTTTCTTT.